The 24 T cell receptor beta chains below all came from one sample that was sequenced in a study of T cell clonality in common variable immunodeficiency. Sequencing was performed with immunoSEQ multiplex PCR; in TCRdb, only in-frame clones are kept and a portion is missing. Observed are about 30,000 clones, no singletons, with the top ten taking 10% to 15%. The sample taken for sequencing was peripheral blood mononuclear cells. These receptors came from a person between 18 and 70 years old in good health.

A word on this clone: The read ends 3 residues before the CDR3 terminus; that terminus is restored from the germline J gene. The chain carries TRBV2 and TRBJ2-1; perhaps TRBD2 as D (6 bases). This CDR3 contains 15 residues. Looked up from germline, CDR1 is SNHLY and CDR2 is FYNNEI. With 8 bases removed from V and 0 bases from J, the gap between germline ends came to 14 bases. This CDR3 is CASRAGSSSYNEQFF. CDR3 bases read: TGTGCCAGCCGCGCGGGGAGTAGCTCCTACAATGAG. Supplemented by reference TRBV2 and TRBJ2-1, the full variable domain reads EPEVTQTPSHQVTQMGQEVILRCVPISNHLYFYWYRQILGQKVEFLVSFYNNEISEKSEIFDDQFSVERPDGSNFTLKIRSTKLEDSAMYFCASRAGSSSYNEQFFGPGTRLTVL.

The table lists this clone with many counts. Read coverage stops 3 residues before the CDR3 terminus; the germline J gene supplies the remainder. The V call is TRBV2, the J call TRBJ1-2; 7 positions agree with TRBD1. Germline loops: CDR1 SNHLY, CDR2 FYNNEI. CDR3 size: 13 residues. J gave up 2 bases and V 4 bases, and 1 base lay outside the gene matches. Partial CDR3 DNA: TGTGCCAGCAGTGCGGGACAGAACTATGGC. Translating it yields CASSAGQNYG. The full CDR3 reads CASSAGQNYGYTF. Using reference TRBV2 and TRBJ1-2 for the parts outside the CDR3, the full variable domain is EPEVTQTPSHQVTQMGQEVILRCVPISNHLYFYWYRQILGQKVEFLVSFYNNEISEKSEIFDDQFSVERPDGSNFTLKIRSTKLEDSAMYFCASSAGQNYGYTFGSGTRLTVV.

This clone was observed a handful of times. Read coverage stops 3 residues before the CDR3 terminus; the germline J gene supplies the remainder. The chain employs TRBV18 and TRBJ2-1, with 7 bases fitting TRBD1. Germline loops: CDR1 KGHSH, CDR2 LQKENI. Trimming at V came to 1 base and at J to 0 bases, leaving 12 bases not matched to a gene. This CDR3 comprises 19 residues. The sequenced part of the CDR3 DNA is TGTGCCAGCTCACCACGGACGACCGGGACAGCCTCCTCCTACAATGAG. Translation gives CASSPRTTGTASSYNE. In full, the CDR3 is CASSPRTTGTASSYNEQFF.

This clone was picked up many times. The DNA ends 3 residues before the CDR3 does, and the rest of the CDR3 is filled in from the germline J gene. The chain is built from TRBV11-2 and TRBJ2-7; a weak D match, TRBD2 (6 bases). Germline CDR1 is SGHAT and CDR2 is FQNNGV. CDR3 length: 15 residues. The V end was cut by 5 bases, the J end by 4 bases, with 18 bases between. The CDR3 bases that were read are TGTGCCAGCAGCACAGAGGGCGGGGCACTTTACGAG. Its translation: CASSTEGGALYE. The full CDR3 sequence reads CASSTEGGALYEQYF.

The sample holds many counts of this clone. The CDR3 goes on 3 residues after the read ends, and that part is filled in from the germline J gene. The J gene is TRBJ2-2, the V gene TRBV29-1; 7 nucleotides agree with TRBD1. J gave up 4 bases and V 6 bases, and 2 bases lay outside the gene matches. From germline, CDR1 is SQVTM and CDR2 ANQGSEA. CDR3 length equals 12 residues. The covered CDR3 bases are TGCAGCGTACCAGGGGGCACCGGGGAG. Its protein product is CSVPGGTGE. The full CDR3 is CSVPGGTGELFF.

This clone was observed at least ten times. Sequencing ends 3 residues short of the CDR3 end; the germline J gene provides the rest. V gene TRBV9 combines with J gene TRBJ2-7; TRBD1 agrees at 7 bases. The CDR3 contains 12 residues. Germline V gene data show CDR1 as SGDLS and CDR2 as YYNGEE. V lost 3 bases, J lost 3 bases, and 0 bases stayed unmatched. The covered CDR3 bases are TGTGCCAGCAGCGGACAGGGCTACGAG. Protein: CASSGQGYE. The whole CDR3 region reads CASSGQGYEQYF.

Many counts were recorded for this clone. CDR3 DNA, as far as it was read: TGCAGCGTTGAAAGGACAGGGCAGGGTGAAAAA. It is translated as CSVERTGQGEK. The whole CDR3 protein reads CSVERTGQGEKLFF. The chain joins TRBV29-1 to TRBJ1-4; TRBD1 aligns across 8 bases. The sequence runs out 3 residues before the end of the CDR3; the remainder is reconstructed from the germline J gene. The CDR3 consists of 14 residues. The trim removed 2 bases at V and 7 bases at J, leaving 6 bases unmatched. CDR1 and CDR2 (germline): SQVTM, ANQGSEA.

This clone has at least ten counts. The read terminates 3 residues before the CDR3 end, so the remaining end is supplied by the germline J gene. The chain has TRBV14 and TRBJ1-2; a possible D gene is TRBD1 (5 bases). With 0 bases removed from V and 6 bases from J, the gap between germline ends came to 20 bases. The germline V gene has CDR1 SGHDN and CDR2 FVKESK. The CDR3 is 17 amino acids. The part of the CDR3 DNA that was read is TGTGCCAGCAGCCAAGATAGCAGGGCCTGGGCGATCAATGGC. Translated: CASSQDSRAWAING. In full, the CDR3 reads CASSQDSRAWAINGYTF.

In regard to this clone: The read finishes 3 residues shy of the CDR3 end, and the germline J gene is used to complete it. This sequence joins TRBV11-1 and TRBJ2-3; D unresolved. The V end lost 3 bases, the J end lost 0 bases, and 7 bases lay between the germline ends. The CDR3 has 14 amino acids. The germline gives CDR1 SGHAT, CDR2 FQDESV (reference sequence). This CDR3 reads CASSFVTSTDTQYF. Partial CDR3 DNA: TGTGCCAGCAGCTTTGTTACTAGCACAGATACG.

This clone was seen repeatedly, ten times or more. This CDR3 reads CASSGGAYEQYF. The sequenced part of the CDR3 DNA is TGTGCCAGCAGCGGGGGGGCCTACGAG. This sequence joins TRBV7-3 and TRBJ2-7; TRBD2 aligns across 7 bases. The read is 3 residues too short to cover the CDR3 end, so that end is filled in from the germline J gene. V gave up 5 bases and J gave up 2 bases; unmatched junction bases: 0. Germline assignment: CDR1 SGHTA and CDR2 FQGTGA. The CDR3 runs to 12 residues. Using reference TRBV7-3 and TRBJ2-7 for the parts outside the CDR3, the full variable domain is GAGVSQTPSNKVTEKGKYVELRCDPISGHTALYWYRQSLGQGPEFLIYFQGTGAADDSGLPNDRFFAVRPEGSVSTLKIQRTERGDSAVYLCASSGGAYEQYFGPGTRLTVT.

This clone was detected a few times. Germline is not matched at one junction end, which may reflect a read error. The read is 3 residues too short to cover the CDR3 end, so that end is filled in from the germline J gene. V is TRBV6-7 and J is TRBJ2-7, with D possibly matching TRBD1 (5 bases). TRBV6-7 is an ORF for which the function is uncertain. The CDR3 sequence is 14 residues long. CDR3 bases read: TGTGCCAACAGTTTACTCAGGGCGTGTTACGAG. Translating it yields CANSLLRACYE. The CDR3 reads in full as CANSLLRACYEQYF.

This clone has ten or more counts. Read sequence stops 3 residues before the CDR3 end, and the germline J gene provides the missing end. V and J are TRBV30 and TRBJ2-7; tentatively, D is TRBD1 (6 bases). V shed 7 bases and J shed 2 bases, with 15 bases lying between them. The CDR3 is 13 residues long. CDR1 is GTSNPN, CDR2 SVGIG, per germline (reference sequence). CDR3 bases read: TGTGCCTTCACCACAGGGTTCACCTACGAG. It specifies CAFTTGFTYE. The whole CDR3 reads CAFTTGFTYEQYF.

In its sample, this clone was seen many times. The read falls 3 residues short of the CDR3 end, and the missing part is taken from the germline J gene. V is TRBV7-9 and J is TRBJ2-7; D is unclear. V gave up 7 bases and J gave up 4 bases, with 8 bases separating them. The CDR3 has 11 amino acids. The germline V gene has CDR1 SEHNR and CDR2 FQNEAQ (reference sequence). This chain's CDR3 is CASITQYEQYF. The part of the CDR3 DNA that was read is TGTGCCAGCATCACCCAGTACGAG.

This clone was seen ten or more times. The read halts 3 residues ahead of the CDR3 end, with the missing end drawn from the germline J gene. This chain links TRBV29-1 with TRBJ2-1, with TRBD2 matching 12 bases. The CDR3 length is 19 residues. Germline V CDR1 and CDR2: SQVTM, ANQGSEA. V lost 7 bases, J lost 0 bases, and 16 bases stayed unmatched. The sequenced CDR3 bases are TGCAGCGCCGGGGGGCTAGCGGGGGGGCGGCCAGGCTCCTACAATGAG. Protein product: CSAGGLAGGRPGSYNE. The full CDR3 protein reads CSAGGLAGGRPGSYNEQFF.

This clone came up many times. The read ends 3 residues early relative to the CDR3; the germline J gene fills the gap. The genes are TRBV20-1 and TRBJ2-3; the D is unclear. Looked up from germline, CDR1 is DFQATT and CDR2 is SNEGSKA (reference sequence). The CDR3 extends over 10 amino acids. CDR3 DNA (partial): TGCAGTCCTCTAGAGGAGACG. This codes for CSPLEET. Given in full, the CDR3 is CSPLEETQYF.

The sample holds many counts of this clone. The read terminates 3 residues ahead of where the CDR3 ends, so the germline J gene completes it. This chain uses TRBV20-1 with TRBJ1-2; TRBD1 matches 7 bases. This CDR3 has 12 residues. Germline-derived CDR1 and CDR2 are DFQATT and SNEGSKA (reference sequence). The CDR3 reads CSARPTGAGYTF. CDR3 bases read: TGCAGTGCTAGGCCAACAGGGGCCGGC.

In this sample, this clone turned up many times. The read gets to within 3 residues of the CDR3 end, and the germline J gene fills in the rest. This chain links TRBV13 with TRBJ1-1, with D perhaps matching TRBD1 (5 bases). In germline, CDR1 is PRHDT, CDR2 FYEKMQ (reference sequence). This CDR3 is 12 amino acids long. The sequenced part of the CDR3 DNA is TGTGCCAGCAGCTTAGATGCAGGGGAA. Translation: CASSLDAGE. The CDR3 reads in full as CASSLDAGEAFF.

This clone has at least ten counts. CDR3: CASSLLGGVNTEAFF. CDR3 DNA, as far as it was read: TGCGCCAGCAGCTTACTGGGAGGGGTGAACACTGAA. This chain links TRBV5-1 with TRBJ1-1; weak D call: TRBD1 (5 bases). The CDR3 end is not reached by the read, which stops 3 residues before it; the germline J gene fills it in. Germline values: CDR1 SGHRS, CDR2 YFSETQ. The germline V and J ends were trimmed by 2 bases and 0 bases, with 11 bases remaining between them. There are 15 residues in the CDR3.

This clone was seen at least ten times. Incomplete CDR3 DNA: TGTGCCAGCAGTTATTACCCGGGACTAGCGGGGGACAATGAG. Its translation: CASSYYPGLAGDNE. The entire CDR3 protein reads CASSYYPGLAGDNEQFF. The chain links TRBV2 to TRBJ2-1, with 14 bases lining up with TRBD2. The read stops 3 residues short of the end of the CDR3; the missing end is completed from the germline J gene. Germline V CDR1 and CDR2: SNHLY, FYNNEI. Trimming at V came to 5 bases and at J to 5 bases, leaving 8 bases not matched to a gene. The CDR3 runs 17 residues.

In this sample, this clone turned up a few times. The CDR3 end is not reached by the read, which stops 3 residues before it; the germline J gene fills it in. The chain carries TRBV11-2 and TRBJ2-7; weak D call: TRBD2 (6 bases). The V end was cut by 5 bases, the J end by 6 bases, with 11 bases between. The CDR3 covers 12 residues. Germline values: CDR1 SGHAT, CDR2 FQNNGV. The CDR3 loop is CASSRGTPEQYF. The part of the CDR3 DNA that was read is TGTGCCAGCAGCCGGGGGACCCCCGAG. Full variable domain (rest looked up from reference TRBV11-2 and TRBJ2-7): EAGVAQSPRYKIIEKRQSVAFWCNPISGHATLYWYQQILGQGPKLLIQFQNNGVVDDSQLPKDRFSAERLKGVDSTLKIQPAKLEDSAVYLCASSRGTPEQYFGPGTRLTVT.

In this sample, this clone turned up many times. Read coverage stops 3 residues before the CDR3 terminus; the germline J gene supplies the remainder. This chain connects TRBV20-1 to TRBJ1-5, with D possibly being TRBD1 (6 bases). The CDR3 is 14 amino acids. V was shortened by 1 base and J by 6 bases, with 13 bases between the two germline ends. Germline V gene lookup returns CDR1 DFQATT and CDR2 SNEGSKA (reference sequence). The part of the CDR3 DNA that was read is TGCAGTGCTAGAGTTCCTCAGGGGAGTCAGCCC. It yields the protein CSARVPQGSQP. The CDR3 in its entirety is CSARVPQGSQPQHF.

The sample holds a few counts of this clone. The junction differs from germline at one of its ends, possibly a read error. With the read ending 3 residues before the CDR3 end, the germline J gene is used to fill in that end. Other DNA variants within this sample encode the same CDR3. The chain employs TRBV7-2 and TRBJ1-3; D is ambiguous. Germline V CDR1 and CDR2: SGHTA, FQGNSA. The CDR3 has 14 residues. The sequenced CDR3 bases are TGTGCCAGCACCCCCCTAGTTTCTGGAAACACG. This translates into CASTPLVSGNT. The full CDR3 protein is CASTPLVSGNTIYF.

In this sample, this clone turned up many times. The read halts 3 residues ahead of the CDR3 end, with the missing end drawn from the germline J gene. The V gene is TRBV5-4, the J gene TRBJ2-7, with 7 bases aligning to TRBD2. CDR1 and CDR2 from the germline V gene are SGHNT and YYREEE (reference sequence). The CDR3 is 15 amino acids. With V trimmed by 2 bases and J by 5 bases, 10 bases remained unmatched. The part of the CDR3 DNA that was read is TGTGCCAGCAGCTTAGACCCTAGCGGAAAACACGAG. As protein: CASSLDPSGKHE. The full-length CDR3 reads as CASSLDPSGKHEQYF.

This clone was counted many times. The DNA read from the CDR3 is TGCAGTGCTAACACCGGGACTAGCGGAAACATT. The encoded protein is CSANTGTSGNI. The full CDR3 sequence reads CSANTGTSGNIQYF. This chain joins TRBV20-1 and TRBJ2-4, with TRBD2 matching over 11 bases. The read stops 3 residues short of the end of the CDR3; the missing end is completed from the germline J gene. The CDR3 length is 14 residues. After removal of 4 bases from V and 6 bases from J, the junction contained 5 bases not matched to a gene. CDR1 and CDR2 (germline): DFQATT, SNEGSKA (reference sequence).